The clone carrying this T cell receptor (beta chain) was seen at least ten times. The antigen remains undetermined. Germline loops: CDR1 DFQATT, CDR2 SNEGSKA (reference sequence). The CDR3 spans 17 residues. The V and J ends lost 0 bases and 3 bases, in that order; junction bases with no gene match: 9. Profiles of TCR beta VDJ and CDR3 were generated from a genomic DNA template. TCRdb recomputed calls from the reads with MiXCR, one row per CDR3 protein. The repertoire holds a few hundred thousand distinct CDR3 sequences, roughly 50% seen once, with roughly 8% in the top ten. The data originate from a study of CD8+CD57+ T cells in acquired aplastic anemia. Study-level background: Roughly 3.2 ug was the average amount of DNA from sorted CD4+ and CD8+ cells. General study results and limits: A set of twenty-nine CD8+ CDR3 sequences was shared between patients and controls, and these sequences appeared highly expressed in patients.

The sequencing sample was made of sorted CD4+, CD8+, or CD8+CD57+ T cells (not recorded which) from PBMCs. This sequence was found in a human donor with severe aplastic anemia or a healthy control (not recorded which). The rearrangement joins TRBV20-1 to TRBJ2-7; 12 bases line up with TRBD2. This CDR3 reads CSARDPSPSGRGYEQYF. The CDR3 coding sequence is TGCAGTGCTAGAGATCCCTCCCCTAGCGGGAGGGGCTACGAGCAGTACTTC.